The 2 T cell receptor beta chains reported below all come from one sample, sequenced in a study of blood T cell repertoires in COVID-19. Using immunoSEQ multiplex PCR, the repertoire was profiled, and TCRdb retains in-frame clones only, with some absent. The table records over 250,000 clones, roughly 91% of them present only once. Input material: peripheral blood. The receptors were gathered from a woman between 35 and 50 years old who had recovered from COVID-19.

This chain joins TRBV30 and TRBJ2-5, with TRBD2 as a possible D gene (6 bases). The CDR3 length is 13 residues. Trimming left V 1 base short and J 4 bases short, with 10 bases between. CDR1 GTSNPN and CDR2 SVGIG come from the germline V gene (reference sequence). CDR3 nucleotide sequence: TGTGCCTGGAGTGCGCTGGGGGGAGAGACCCAGTACTTC. The encoded protein is CAWSALGGETQYF.

The V and J genes are TRBV7-3 and TRBJ1-3; 9 nucleotides agree with TRBD1. The CDR3 runs 15 residues. Trimming cost V 5 bases and J 4 bases; bases outside gene matches: 6. Germline-derived CDR1 and CDR2 are SGHTA and FQGTGA. The CDR3 region has the DNA TGTGCCAGCAGCCGCTCCGGGACAGGGGGAAACACCATATATTTT. As protein: CASSRSGTGGNTIYF.